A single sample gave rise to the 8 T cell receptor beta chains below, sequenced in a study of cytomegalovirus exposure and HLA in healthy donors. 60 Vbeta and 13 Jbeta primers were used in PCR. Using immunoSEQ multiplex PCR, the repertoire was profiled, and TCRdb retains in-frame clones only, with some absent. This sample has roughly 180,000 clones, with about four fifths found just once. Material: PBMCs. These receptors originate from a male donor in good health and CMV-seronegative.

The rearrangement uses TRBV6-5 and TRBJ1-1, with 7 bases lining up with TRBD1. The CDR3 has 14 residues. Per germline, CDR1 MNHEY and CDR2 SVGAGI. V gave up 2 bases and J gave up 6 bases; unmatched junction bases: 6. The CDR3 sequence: CASSYIDRDAEAFF. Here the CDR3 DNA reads TGTGCCAGCAGTTACATCGACAGGGACGCTGAAGCTTTCTTT.

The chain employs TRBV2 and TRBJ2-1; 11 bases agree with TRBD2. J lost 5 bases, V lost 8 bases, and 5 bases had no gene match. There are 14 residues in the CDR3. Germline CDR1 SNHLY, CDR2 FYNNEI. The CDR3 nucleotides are TGTGCCAGCCTGGGACTAGCGGCCCACAATGAGCAGTTCTTC. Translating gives CASLGLAAHNEQFF.

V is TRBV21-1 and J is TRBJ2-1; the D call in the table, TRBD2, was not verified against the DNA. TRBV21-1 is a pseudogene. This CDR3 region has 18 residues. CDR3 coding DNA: TGTGCCAGCAGCAAAGGTGGGGAGCGGGGGAGCTCCTACAATGAGCAGTTCTTC. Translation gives CASSKGGERGSSYNEQFF.

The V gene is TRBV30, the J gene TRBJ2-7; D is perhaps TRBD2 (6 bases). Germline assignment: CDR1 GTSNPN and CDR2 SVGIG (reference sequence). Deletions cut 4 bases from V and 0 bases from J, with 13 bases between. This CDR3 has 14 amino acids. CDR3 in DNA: TGTGCCTGGAACCGGGGCGGGGTCTCCTACGAGCAGTACTTC. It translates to CAWNRGGVSYEQYF.

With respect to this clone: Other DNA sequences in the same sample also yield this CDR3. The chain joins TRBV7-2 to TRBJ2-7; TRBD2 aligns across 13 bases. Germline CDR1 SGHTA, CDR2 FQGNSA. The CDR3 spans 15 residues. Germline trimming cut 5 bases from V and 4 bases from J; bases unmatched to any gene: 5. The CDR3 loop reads CASSPPGLAGYEQYF. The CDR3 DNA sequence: TGTGCCAGCAGCCCGCCGGGACTAGCGGGATACGAGCAGTACTTC.

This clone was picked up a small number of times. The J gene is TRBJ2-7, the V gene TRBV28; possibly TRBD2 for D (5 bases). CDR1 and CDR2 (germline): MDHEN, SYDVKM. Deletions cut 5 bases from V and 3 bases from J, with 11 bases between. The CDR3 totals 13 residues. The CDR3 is CASSPSRGYEQYF. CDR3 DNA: TGTGCCAGCAGTCCCAGCCGGGGCTACGAGCAGTACTTC.

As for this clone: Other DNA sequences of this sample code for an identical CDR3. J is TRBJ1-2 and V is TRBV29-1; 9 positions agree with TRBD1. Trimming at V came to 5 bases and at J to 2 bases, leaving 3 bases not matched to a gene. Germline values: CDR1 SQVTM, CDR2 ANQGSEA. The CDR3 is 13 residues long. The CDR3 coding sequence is TGCAGCGTTCGGACAGGGGCGAACTATGGCTACACCTTC. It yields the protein CSVRTGANYGYTF.

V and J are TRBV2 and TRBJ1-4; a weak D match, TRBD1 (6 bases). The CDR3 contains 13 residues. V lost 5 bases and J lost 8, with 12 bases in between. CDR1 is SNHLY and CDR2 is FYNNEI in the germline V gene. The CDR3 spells CASSPGQGEKLFF. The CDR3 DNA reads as TGTGCCAGCAGTCCTGGGCAGGGGGAAAAACTGTTTTTT.